The 5 T cell receptor beta chains below all came from one sample that was sequenced in a study of T cell clonality in common variable immunodeficiency. Data came from immunoSEQ multiplex PCR; TCRdb stores just in-frame clones and leaves some out. The sample contains approximately 52,000 clones, none occurring once; roughly 3.5% lies in the top ten. Input material: peripheral blood mononuclear cells. The receptors here all came from a person aged 18-70 years in good health.

About this clone: The CDR3 end falls 3 residues outside the read, so it is completed with the germline J gene. The chain has TRBV7-2 and TRBJ2-3; D not certain. This CDR3 contains 15 residues. Germline lookup yields CDR1 SGHTA and CDR2 FQGNSA. CDR3 DNA (partial): TGTGCCAGCAGCTTCGACGGATTAGCAAATCAGCCG. Translation: CASSFDGLANQP. The CDR3, in full, reads CASSFDGLANQPQYF.

This clone was detected ten times or more. The missing CDR3 end, 3 residues past where the read stops, is filled in from the germline J gene. The J gene is TRBJ2-7, the V gene TRBV18; tentative D call: TRBD2 (5 bases). Trimming pared 2 bases from V and 3 bases from J, leaving 8 bases between. Germline CDR1 reads KGHSH; CDR2 reads LQKENI. This CDR3 has 13 amino acids. The part of the CDR3 DNA that was read is TGTGCCAGCTCACCAGGCACTAGCTACGAG. It codes for CASSPGTSYE. The entire CDR3 protein is CASSPGTSYEQYF. The variable domain in full, completed from reference TRBV18 and TRBJ2-7, reads NAGVMQNPRHLVRRRGQEARLRCSPMKGHSHVYWYRQLPEEGLKFMVYLQKENIIDESGMPKERFSAEFPKEGPSILRIQQVVRGDSAAYFCASSPGTSYEQYFGPGTRLTVT.

This clone was seen ten or more times. The CDR3 end is not reached by the read, which stops 3 residues before it; the germline J gene fills it in. The chain recombines TRBV5-1 with TRBJ2-3, with 8 bases that match TRBD2. The CDR3 extends over 15 amino acids. V lost 1 base and J lost 0; bases outside the gene matches: 1. Germline V gene lookup returns CDR1 SGHRS and CDR2 YFSETQ. CDR3 DNA (partial): TGCGCCAGCAGCTTGACTAGCGGTAGCACAGATACG. Translation gives CASSLTSGSTDT. The complete CDR3 reads CASSLTSGSTDTQYF.

Many counts were recorded for this clone. The DNA ends 3 residues before the CDR3 does, and the rest of the CDR3 is filled in from the germline J gene. This sequence joins TRBV20-1 and TRBJ2-1; perhaps TRBD2 as D (6 bases). The CDR3 has 14 amino acids. Germline CDR1 and CDR2: DFQATT and SNEGSKA (reference sequence). Trimming removed 6 bases from V and 6 bases from J, with 18 bases in between. CDR3 amino acids: CSATSSGSRNEQFF. The sequenced part of the CDR3 DNA is TGCAGTGCCACTAGTTCCGGGAGCCGCAATGAG.

This clone was found many times. CDR3: CASSLASGSYEQYF. CDR3 DNA, as far as it was read: TGTGCCAGCAGCTTGGCTAGCGGGTCCTACGAG. The chain is built from TRBV5-5 and TRBJ2-7, with 8 bases matching TRBD2. The read ends 3 residues shy of where the CDR3 ends; the end is completed using the germline J gene. This CDR3 is 14 amino acids long. Germline assignment: CDR1 SGHKS and CDR2 YYEKEE (reference sequence). J gave up 1 base and V 0 bases, and 0 bases lay outside the gene matches.